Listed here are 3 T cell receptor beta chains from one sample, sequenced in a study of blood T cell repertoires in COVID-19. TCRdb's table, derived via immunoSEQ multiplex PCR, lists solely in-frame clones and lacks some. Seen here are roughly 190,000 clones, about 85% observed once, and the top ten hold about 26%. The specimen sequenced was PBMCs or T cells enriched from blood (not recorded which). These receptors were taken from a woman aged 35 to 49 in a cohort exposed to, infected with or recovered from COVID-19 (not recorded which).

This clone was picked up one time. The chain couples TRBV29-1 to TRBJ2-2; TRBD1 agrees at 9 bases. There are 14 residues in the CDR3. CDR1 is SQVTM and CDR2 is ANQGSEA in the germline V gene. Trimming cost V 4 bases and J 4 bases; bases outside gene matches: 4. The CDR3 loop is CSVAGTGPTGELFF. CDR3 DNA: TGCAGCGTTGCCGGGACAGGGCCCACCGGGGAGCTGTTTTTT.

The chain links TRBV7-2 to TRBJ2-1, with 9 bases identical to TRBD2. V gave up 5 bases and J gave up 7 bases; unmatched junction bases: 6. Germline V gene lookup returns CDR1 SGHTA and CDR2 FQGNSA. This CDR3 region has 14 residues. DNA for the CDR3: TGTGCCAGCAGCAAGGGGACTAGCCTGAATGAGCAGTTCTTC. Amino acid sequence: CASSKGTSLNEQFF.

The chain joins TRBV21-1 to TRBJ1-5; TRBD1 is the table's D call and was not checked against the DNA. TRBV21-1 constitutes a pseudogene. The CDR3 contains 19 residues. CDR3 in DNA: TGTGCCAGCAGCAAAGCAAGTACCTCATCCCAGGATAGCAATCAGCCCCAGCATTTT. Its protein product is CASSKASTSSQDSNQPQHF.